Below, one T cell receptor beta chain is given with its context. Its target is unknown. This sample stems from a study of T cell repertoires in cytomegalovirus infection. The wider study: Shared public TCR beta signatures pointed to both CMV infection and a matching HLA type. Overall study results and limits: Ex vivo responses were dominated by HLA-C-restricted CMV-specific TCR beta clonotypes. Carriage of CMV together with the relevant HLA was identifiable through cumulative public TCR beta family frequency.

One entry per CDR3 protein results from TCRdb running MiXCR on the reads. The repertoire holds approximately 500,000 distinct CDR3 sequences, around 11% seen once, with 9.5% to 13% in the top ten. The germline gives CDR1 DFQATT, CDR2 SNEGSKA (reference sequence). The V gene lost 3 bases and the J gene lost 3 bases, with 15 bases spanning the gap. The CDR3 has 15 residues. The V and J genes are TRBV20-1 and TRBJ2-1, with D possibly called TRBD1 or TRBD2 (5 bases each). Sequencing used PBMCs. The TCR originated in a human donor in good health (CMV status not recorded). Some clones in this sample may be carry-over from other donors' samples. CDR3 DNA: TGCAGTGCTAGCCTCCCTGAGGGGTTCTACAATGAGCAGTTCTTC. Residues: CSASLPEGFYNEQFF.